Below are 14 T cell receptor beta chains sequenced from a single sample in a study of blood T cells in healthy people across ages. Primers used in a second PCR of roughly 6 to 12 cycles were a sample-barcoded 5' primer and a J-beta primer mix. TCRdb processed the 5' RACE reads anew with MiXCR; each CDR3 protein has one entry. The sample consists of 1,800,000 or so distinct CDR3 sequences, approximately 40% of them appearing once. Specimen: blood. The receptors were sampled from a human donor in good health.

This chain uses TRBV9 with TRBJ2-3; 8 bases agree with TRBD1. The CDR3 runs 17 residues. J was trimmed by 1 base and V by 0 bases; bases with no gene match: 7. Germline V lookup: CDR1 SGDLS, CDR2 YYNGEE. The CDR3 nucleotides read TGTGCCAGCAGCGTAGTGGCAGGGGGCGATGGCACAGATACGCAGTATTTT. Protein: CASSVVAGGDGTDTQYF. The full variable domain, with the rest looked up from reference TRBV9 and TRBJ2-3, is DSGVTQTPKHLITATGQRVTLRCSPRSGDLSVYWYQQSLDQGLQFLIQYYNGEERAKGNILERFSAQQFPDLHSELNLSSLELGDSALYFCASSVVAGGDGTDTQYFGPGTRLTVL.

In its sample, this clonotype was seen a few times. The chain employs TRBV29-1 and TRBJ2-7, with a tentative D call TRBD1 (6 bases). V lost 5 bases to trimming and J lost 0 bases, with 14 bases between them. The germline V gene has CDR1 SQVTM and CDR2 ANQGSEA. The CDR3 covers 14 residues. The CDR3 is CSVSGQTNSYEQYF. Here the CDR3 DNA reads TGCAGCGTTAGTGGACAGACGAACTCCTACGAGCAGTACTTC.

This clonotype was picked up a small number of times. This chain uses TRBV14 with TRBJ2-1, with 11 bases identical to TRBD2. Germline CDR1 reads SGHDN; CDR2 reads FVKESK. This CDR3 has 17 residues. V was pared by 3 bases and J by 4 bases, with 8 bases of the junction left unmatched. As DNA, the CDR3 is TGTGCCAGCAGCCAGCCTGGGGGGACTAGCGGATACAATGAGCAGTTCTTC. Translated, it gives CASSQPGGTSGYNEQFF.

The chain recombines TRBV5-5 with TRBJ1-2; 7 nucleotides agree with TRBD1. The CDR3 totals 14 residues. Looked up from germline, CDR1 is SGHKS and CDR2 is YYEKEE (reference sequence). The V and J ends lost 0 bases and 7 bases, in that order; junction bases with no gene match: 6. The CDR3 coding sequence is TGTGCCAGCAGCTTGGCCCTAGGGACAGCTGGCTACACCTTC. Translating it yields CASSLALGTAGYTF.

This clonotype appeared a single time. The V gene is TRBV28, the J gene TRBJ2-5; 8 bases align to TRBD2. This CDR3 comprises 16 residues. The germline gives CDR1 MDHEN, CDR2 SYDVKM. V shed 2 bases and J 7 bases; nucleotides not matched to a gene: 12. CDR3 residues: CASSLITGGPGWTQYF. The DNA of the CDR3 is TGTGCCAGCAGTTTAATTACGGGGGGGCCCGGGTGGACCCAGTACTTC. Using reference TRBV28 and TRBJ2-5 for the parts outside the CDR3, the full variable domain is DVKVTQSSRYLVKRTGEKVFLECVQDMDHENMFWYRQDPGLGLRLIYFSYDVKMKEKGDIPEGYSVSREKKERFSLILESASTNQTSMYLCASSLITGGPGWTQYFGPGTRLLVL.

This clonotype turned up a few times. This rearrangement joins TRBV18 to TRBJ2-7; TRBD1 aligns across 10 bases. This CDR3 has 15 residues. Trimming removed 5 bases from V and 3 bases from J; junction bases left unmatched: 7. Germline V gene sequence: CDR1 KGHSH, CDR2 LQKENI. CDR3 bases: TGTGCCAGCTCAGACCGGGACAGGGGACACTACGAGCAGTACTTC. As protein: CASSDRDRGHYEQYF.

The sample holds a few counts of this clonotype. The CDR3 region is CASSLDRWPNEQFF. The CDR3, as DNA: TGTGCCAGCAGCTTAGACAGGTGGCCCAATGAGCAGTTCTTC. The rearrangement joins TRBV11-1 to TRBJ2-1; D possibly corresponds to TRBD1 (5 bases). CDR1 is SGHAT and CDR2 is FQDESV in the germline V gene (reference sequence). The CDR3 has 14 residues. V lost 1 base and J lost 6, with 10 bases in between.

In nucleotides, the CDR3 is TGTGCCACCAGCGGGGGCACCTACAATGAGCAGTTCTTC. It yields the protein CATSGGTYNEQFF. The V call is TRBV24-1, the J call TRBJ2-1; tentatively, D is TRBD1 or TRBD2 (6 bases each). Trimming took 7 bases from V and 2 from J, leaving 8 bases between them. Per germline, CDR1 KGHDR and CDR2 SFDVKD. The CDR3 runs to 13 residues.

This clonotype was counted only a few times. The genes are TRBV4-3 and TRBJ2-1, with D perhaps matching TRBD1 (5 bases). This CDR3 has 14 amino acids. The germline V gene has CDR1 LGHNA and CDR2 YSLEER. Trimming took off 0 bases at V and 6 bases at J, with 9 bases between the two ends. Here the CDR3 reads CASSQDRVPNEQFF. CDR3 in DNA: TGCGCCAGCAGCCAAGACAGGGTCCCCAATGAGCAGTTCTTC.

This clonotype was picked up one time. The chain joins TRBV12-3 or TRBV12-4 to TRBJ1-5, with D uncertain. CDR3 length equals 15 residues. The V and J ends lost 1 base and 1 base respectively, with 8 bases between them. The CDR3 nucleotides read TGTGCCAGCAGTTTAGACTCACAAAGCAATCAGCCCCAGCATTTT. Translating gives CASSLDSQSNQPQHF.

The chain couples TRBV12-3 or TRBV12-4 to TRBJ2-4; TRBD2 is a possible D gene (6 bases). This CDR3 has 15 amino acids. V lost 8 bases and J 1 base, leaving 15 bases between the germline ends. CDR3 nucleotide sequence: TGTGCCAGCTCCGGGACTGGCGGGGCCAAAAACATTCAGTACTTC. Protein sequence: CASSGTGGAKNIQYF.

The CDR3 is CASGQEGGTEETQYF. The CDR3 DNA follows: TGCGCCAGCGGTCAAGAGGGAGGGACAGAAGAGACCCAGTACTTC. This chain connects TRBV4-3 to TRBJ2-5; the D gene could be TRBD1 or TRBD2 (7 bases each). V was trimmed by 8 bases and J by 3 bases, leaving 19 bases between them. This CDR3 is built from 15 residues. Per germline, CDR1 LGHNA and CDR2 YSLEER.

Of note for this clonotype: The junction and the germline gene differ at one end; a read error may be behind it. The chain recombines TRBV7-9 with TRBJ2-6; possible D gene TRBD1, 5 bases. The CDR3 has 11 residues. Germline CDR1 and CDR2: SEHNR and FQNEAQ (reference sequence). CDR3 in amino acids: CAPSGADVLTF. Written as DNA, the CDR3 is TGTGCCCCGTCTGGGGCCGACGTCCTGACTTTC.

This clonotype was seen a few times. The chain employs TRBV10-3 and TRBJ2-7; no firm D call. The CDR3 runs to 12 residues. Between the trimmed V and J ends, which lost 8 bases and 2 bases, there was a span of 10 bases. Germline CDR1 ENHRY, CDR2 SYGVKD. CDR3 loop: CAISRETYEQYF. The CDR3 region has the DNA TGTGCCATCTCTAGGGAAACCTACGAGCAGTACTTC.